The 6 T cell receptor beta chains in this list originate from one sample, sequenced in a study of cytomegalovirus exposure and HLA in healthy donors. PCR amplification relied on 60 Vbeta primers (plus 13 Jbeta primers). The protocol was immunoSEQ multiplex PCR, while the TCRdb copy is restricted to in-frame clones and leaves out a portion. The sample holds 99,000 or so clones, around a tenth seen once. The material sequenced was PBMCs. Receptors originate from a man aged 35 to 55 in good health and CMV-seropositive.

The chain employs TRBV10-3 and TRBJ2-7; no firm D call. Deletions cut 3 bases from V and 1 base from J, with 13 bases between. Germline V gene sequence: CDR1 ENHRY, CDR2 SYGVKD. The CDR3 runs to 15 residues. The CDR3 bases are TGTGCCATCAGTGACCCAGCGTACGGGTCCTACGAGCAGTACTTC. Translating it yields CAISDPAYGSYEQYF.

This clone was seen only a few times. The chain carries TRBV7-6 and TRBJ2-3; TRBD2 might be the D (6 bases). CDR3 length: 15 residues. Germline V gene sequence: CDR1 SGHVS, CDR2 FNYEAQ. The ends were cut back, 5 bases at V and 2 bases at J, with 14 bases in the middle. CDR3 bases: TGTGCCAGCAGCCCCCGGGACTTATACACAGATACGCAGTATTTT. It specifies CASSPRDLYTDTQYF.

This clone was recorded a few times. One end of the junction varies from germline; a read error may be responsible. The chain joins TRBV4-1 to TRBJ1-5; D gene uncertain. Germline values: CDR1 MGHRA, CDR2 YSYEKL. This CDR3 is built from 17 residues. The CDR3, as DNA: TGCGCCAGCAGCCAAGACGGCAACACCGCTCCCAATCAGGCCCAGCATTTT. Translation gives CASSQDGNTAPNQAQHF.

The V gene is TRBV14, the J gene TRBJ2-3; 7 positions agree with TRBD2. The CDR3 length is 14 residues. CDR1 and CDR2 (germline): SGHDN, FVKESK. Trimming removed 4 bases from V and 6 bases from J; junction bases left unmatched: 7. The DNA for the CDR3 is TGTGCCAGCAGCCGACTAGCCGAAGTGGATACGCAGTATTTT. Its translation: CASSRLAEVDTQYF.

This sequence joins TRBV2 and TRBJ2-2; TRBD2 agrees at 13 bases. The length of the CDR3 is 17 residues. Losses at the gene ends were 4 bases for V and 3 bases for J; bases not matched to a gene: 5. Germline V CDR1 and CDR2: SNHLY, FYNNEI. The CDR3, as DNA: TGTGCCAGCAGTGGGACTAGCGGGAGTAGAGACACCGGGGAGCTGTTTTTT. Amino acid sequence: CASSGTSGSRDTGELFF.

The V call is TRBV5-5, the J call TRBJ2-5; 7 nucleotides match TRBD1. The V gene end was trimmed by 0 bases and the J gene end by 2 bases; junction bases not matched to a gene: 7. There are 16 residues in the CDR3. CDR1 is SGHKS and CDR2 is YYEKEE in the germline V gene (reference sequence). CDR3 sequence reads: CASSLERGRYQETQYF. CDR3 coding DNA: TGTGCCAGCAGCTTGGAGAGGGGGCGGTATCAAGAGACCCAGTACTTC.